This T cell receptor beta chain was recovered during a study of blood T cell repertoires in COVID-19. Overall study: Sources were T cells, B-cell-depleted T cells, or PBMCs; the material itself was cDNA or gDNA.

This CDR3 spans 16 amino acids. Germline-derived CDR1 and CDR2 are SGHTA and FQGTGA. The V and J ends lost 5 bases and 5 bases, in that order; junction bases with no gene match: 12. Clones were sequenced by immunoSEQ multiplex PCR, and TCRdb holds only the in-frame ones, with some missing. This sample has about 360,000 clones, with about 87% found just once. The chain recombines TRBV7-3 with TRBJ2-1; 7 bases match TRBD2. The sequencing input was peripheral blood. The clonotype comes from a human donor in a cohort sampled during active COVID-19. The CDR3 is CASSPQSGGGNNEQFF. In nucleotides, the CDR3 is TGTGCCAGCAGCCCCCAATCTGGGGGGGGGAACAATGAGCAGTTCTTC. The full variable domain, rest sourced from reference TRBV7-3 and TRBJ2-1, is GAGVSQTPSNKVTEKGKYVELRCDPISGHTALYWYRQSLGQGPEFLIYFQGTGAADDSGLPNDRFFAVRPEGSVSTLKIQRTERGDSAVYLCASSPQSGGGNNEQFFGPGTRLTVL.